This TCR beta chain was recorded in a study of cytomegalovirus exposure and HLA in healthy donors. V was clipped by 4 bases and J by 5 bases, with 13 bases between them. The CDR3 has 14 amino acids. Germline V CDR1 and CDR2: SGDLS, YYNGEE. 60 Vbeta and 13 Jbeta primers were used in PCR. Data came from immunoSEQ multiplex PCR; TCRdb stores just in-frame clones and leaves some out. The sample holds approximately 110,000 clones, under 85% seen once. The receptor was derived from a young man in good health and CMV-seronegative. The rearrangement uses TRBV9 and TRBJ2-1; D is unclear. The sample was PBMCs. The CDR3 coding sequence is TGTGCCAGCAGCACCCTGACAACCGACAATGAGCAGTTCTTC. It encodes CASSTLTTDNEQFF.